A selection of T cell receptor beta chains follows, all from one sample in a study of T cell responses to AZD1222 COVID-19 vaccine. Assay: immunoSEQ multiplex PCR; the TCRdb copy retains only in-frame clones and omits some. The sample has 110,000 to 150,000 clones, approximately 93% seen once. Sequencing used peripheral blood, obtained after recovery from COVID-19. The receptors come from an adult who had recovered from COVID-19. Each CDR3 is given with its conserved first and last residue. Each record gives: J gene, V gene, CDR3 protein.

>TRBJ2-3|TRBV6-1
CASVRATSTDTQYF
>TRBJ1-2|TRBV18
CASSPQAPGTALYGYTF
>TRBJ2-1|TRBV12-3/TRBV12-4
CASSVREFKFF
>TRBJ1-6|TRBV4-2
CASSREGSGTSVDNSPLHF
>TRBJ2-5|TRBV9
CASSVDPGWETQYF
>TRBJ2-7|TRBV9
CASSGRDSSYEQYF
>TRBJ2-1|TRBV27
CASSLFLAGKGHEQFF
>TRBJ2-7|TRBV28
CASSGRTGEQYF
>TRBJ1-1|TRBV28
CASMNSGGTEAFF
>TRBJ2-1|TRBV7-8
CASSFQLGNEQFF
>TRBJ2-1|TRBV9
CASSVGTWGRASNEQFF
>TRBJ2-1|TRBV10-1
CASSEGGSNEQFF
>TRBJ1-1|TRBV6-5
CASSYSVQGASAFF
>TRBJ2-7|TRBV18
CASSPNTPLWREAEEGRSEQYF
>TRBJ1-5|TRBV7-9
CASSSTYDRAMGSQHF
>TRBJ1-1|TRBV7-9
CASSTDFGNTEAFF
>TRBJ2-7|TRBV5-6
CASSAGTSGYEQYF
>TRBJ2-4|TRBV5-1
CASSLAGTGIRDIQYF
>TRBJ1-5|TRBV28
CASSFPGQDNQPQHF
>TRBJ2-2|TRBV5-4
CASSLQDKNTGELFF
>TRBJ1-1|TRBV6-5
CASSYRRDRGTEAFF
>TRBJ2-7|TRBV4-1
CASSQGNSVKPREQYF
>TRBJ1-3|TRBV14
CASSQVSGRGVSGNTIYF
>TRBJ1-2|TRBV7-9
CASSLAGGGRGGYTF
>TRBJ2-2|TRBV4-2
CASSQDVGIGELFF
>TRBJ1-2|TRBV29-1
CSVQRHYGYTF
>TRBJ2-7|TRBV2
CASSEATGFLYEQYF
>TRBJ2-3|TRBV29-1
CSVSLAGETADTQYF
>TRBJ2-2|TRBV24-1
CATSDLSGELFF
>TRBJ2-7|TRBV9
CASSVNTGSYEQYF
>TRBJ2-3|TRBV7-9
CASSLGSGASTDTQYF
>TRBJ1-1|TRBV28
CASSYRAVNTEAFF
>TRBJ2-5|TRBV7-6
CASSSLGPGAIQETQYF
>TRBJ2-6|TRBV15
CATSLSSRSGANVLTF
>TRBJ1-2|TRBV6-5
CASIKGPTFYGYTF
>TRBJ1-4|TRBV19
CASSTAENEKLFF
>TRBJ2-3|TRBV28
CASSLSPFTDTQYF